The 27 T cell receptor beta chains reported below all come from one sample, sequenced in a study of OX40 agonist ivuxolimab in advanced cancers. Sequencing was performed with immunoSEQ multiplex PCR; in TCRdb, only in-frame clones are kept and a portion is missing. The top ten hold 0.62% of the sample, which has roughly 62,000 clones, about 92% seen once. The sequencing used CD4+ or CD8+ T cells sorted from blood, collected in a trial of the OX40 agonist ivuxolimab. The receptors shown here come from an adult with an advanced solid tumor such as melanoma, head and neck, liver or kidney cancer.

The V and J genes are TRBV2 and TRBJ2-7, with D unresolved. This CDR3 is built from 12 residues. Trimming took 6 bases from V and 1 from J, leaving 7 bases between them. CDR1 is SNHLY and CDR2 is FYNNEI in the germline V gene. The CDR3 DNA reads as TGTGCCAGCAGGGGGAATTCCTACGAGCAGTACTTC. Amino acids: CASRGNSYEQYF.

The V gene is TRBV5-1, the J gene TRBJ2-4; D not certain. Trimming left V 3 bases short and J 5 bases short, with 3 bases between. The CDR3 runs 11 residues. The germline V gene encodes CDR1 SGHRS and CDR2 YFSETQ. This CDR3 is CASSSENIQYF. DNA of the CDR3: TGCGCCAGCAGCTCGGAAAACATTCAGTACTTC.

This sequence joins TRBV5-5 and TRBJ2-7; tentative D call: TRBD1 (6 bases). Germline loops: CDR1 SGHKS, CDR2 YYEKEE (reference sequence). V was trimmed by 4 bases and J by 5 bases, leaving 13 bases between them. The CDR3 loop spans 13 amino acids. The CDR3 nucleotides are TGTGCCAGCAGCATGGACTGGGGGCACGAGCAGTACTTC. Translated, it gives CASSMDWGHEQYF.

V and J are TRBV30 and TRBJ2-2, with a tentative D call TRBD1 (5 bases). Germline V lookup: CDR1 GTSNPN, CDR2 SVGIG (reference sequence). This CDR3 comprises 13 residues. V lost 1 base and J 3 bases, leaving 6 bases between the germline ends. The CDR3 reads CAWSETDTGELFF. CDR3 in DNA: TGTGCCTGGAGTGAGACAGACACCGGGGAGCTGTTTTTT.

This clone showed up just a few times. This chain links TRBV5-1 with TRBJ2-1, with D perhaps being TRBD1 or TRBD2 (5 bases each). CDR3 size: 12 residues. V shed 4 bases and J shed 9 bases, with 11 bases lying between them. CDR1 is SGHRS, CDR2 YFSETQ, per germline. CDR3: CASSEGLREQFF. The CDR3 bases are TGCGCCAGCAGCGAGGGGCTCCGTGAGCAGTTCTTC.

This clone was seen a single time. The chain couples TRBV2 to TRBJ2-7; D gene unclear. The CDR3 is 12 residues long. The V end was cut by 4 bases, the J end by 2 bases, with 6 bases between. Germline V lookup: CDR1 SNHLY, CDR2 FYNNEI. This chain's CDR3 is CASSATTYEQYF. CDR3 nucleotide sequence: TGTGCCAGCAGTGCTACTACCTACGAGCAGTACTTC.

The sample holds one count of this clone. J is TRBJ2-7 and V is TRBV6-6; D gene uncertain. Between the trimmed V and J ends, which lost 2 bases and 0 bases, there was a span of 8 bases. CDR1 and CDR2 (germline): MNHNY, SVGAGI (reference sequence). CDR3 length: 14 amino acids. The CDR3, as DNA: TGTGCCAGCAGTTACGTAGGGAACTCCTACGAGCAGTACTTC. This encodes CASSYVGNSYEQYF.

The chain joins TRBV5-6 to TRBJ2-3; 9 bases agree with TRBD1. Per the germline V gene, CDR1 is SGHDT and CDR2 is YYEEEE. The V and J ends lost 2 bases and 5 bases, in that order; junction bases with no gene match: 9. This CDR3 spans 16 amino acids. Written as DNA, the CDR3 is TGTGCCAGCAGCTTTGGGACAGGGAAATCCGGAGATACGCAGTATTTT. Amino acids: CASSFGTGKSGDTQYF.

This clone appeared once. This sequence joins TRBV10-3 and TRBJ1-3; D ambiguous. The ends were cut back, 2 bases at V and 1 base at J, with 15 bases in the middle. The CDR3 runs 17 residues. Germline CDR1 is ENHRY and CDR2 is SYGVKD. Here the CDR3 DNA reads TGTGCCATCAGTGAGCCGACCGGACTTACATCTGGAAACACCATATATTTT. This encodes CAISEPTGLTSGNTIYF.

The chain combines TRBV10-1 with TRBJ2-2; D assignment may be TRBD1 or TRBD2 (5 bases each). The germline V gene encodes CDR1 WNHNN and CDR2 SYGVQD (reference sequence). Trimming pared 2 bases from V and 6 bases from J, leaving 10 bases between. CDR3 length equals 14 residues. The CDR3 sequence is CASSEGGIAGELFF. CDR3 DNA sequence: TGCGCCAGCAGTGAGGGGGGTATCGCCGGGGAGCTGTTTTTT.

CDR3 protein: CASSFIQTMNTEAFF. The DNA of the CDR3 is TGTGCCAGCAGCTTTATACAGACCATGAACACTGAAGCTTTCTTT. The J gene is TRBJ1-1, the V gene TRBV5-8, with no clear D. The CDR3 sequence is 15 residues long. CDR1 and CDR2 from the germline V gene are SGHTS and YDEGEE. Trimming left V 2 bases short and J 0 bases short, with 11 bases between. The entire variable domain, with the rest obtained from reference TRBV5-8 and TRBJ1-1, is as follows: EAGVTQSPTHLIKTRGQQATLRCSPISGHTSVYWYQQALGLGLQFLLWYDEGEERNRGNFPPRFSGRQFPNYSSELNVNALELEDSALYLCASSFIQTMNTEAFFGQGTRLTVV.

CDR3 sequence: CASSTGAGRYEQYF. CDR3 DNA sequence: TGTGCCAGCAGCACCGGGGCAGGACGCTACGAGCAGTACTTC. The V and J genes are TRBV7-6 and TRBJ2-7; D is perhaps TRBD1 or TRBD2 (5 bases each). From germline, CDR1 is SGHVS and CDR2 FNYEAQ. Trimming removed 5 bases at V and 3 bases at J, with 14 bases between. There are 14 residues in the CDR3. The variable domain in full, with the rest retrieved from reference TRBV7-6 and TRBJ2-7, is GAGVSQSPRYKVTKRGQDVALRCDPISGHVSLYWYRQALGQGPEFLTYFNYEAQQDKSGLPNDRFSAERPEGSISTLTIQRTEQRDSAMYRCASSTGAGRYEQYFGPGTRLTVT.

The chain employs TRBV9 and TRBJ2-5, with 11 bases matching TRBD2. J was trimmed by 3 bases and V by 0 bases; bases with no gene match: 7. The germline V gene encodes CDR1 SGDLS and CDR2 YYNGEE. CDR3 length: 17 amino acids. DNA of the CDR3: TGTGCCAGCAGCGTAGACACTAGCGGGGGACTCAAAGAGACCCAGTACTTC. Translating it yields CASSVDTSGGLKETQYF.

This clone showed up just once. The rearrangement links TRBV4-1 to TRBJ2-3, with D unclear. CDR3 length equals 14 residues. Germline V CDR1 and CDR2: MGHRA, YSYEKL. V was shortened by 0 bases and J by 6 bases, with 10 bases between the two germline ends. The CDR3 DNA follows: TGCGCCAGCAGCCAAGATCGGGCAGGCGATACGCAGTATTTT. Protein: CASSQDRAGDTQYF.

For this clone: The junction differs from germline at one of its ends, possibly a read error. The rearrangement joins TRBV7-7 to TRBJ2-7, with D unresolved. CDR1 and CDR2 (germline): SSHAT, FNYEAQ (reference sequence). The CDR3 runs 13 residues. CDR3 sequence (DNA): TGTGCTAGCAGCCCCACCGGAGTAACGGAGCAGTACTTC. This encodes CASSPTGVTEQYF.

The gene calls are TRBV7-6 and TRBJ2-3, with 9 bases identical to TRBD1. Per the germline V gene, CDR1 is SGHVS and CDR2 is FNYEAQ. V shed 5 bases and J 8 bases; nucleotides not matched to a gene: 11. The CDR3 runs to 15 residues. This CDR3 is CASSPTGGGSPTQYF. The CDR3 bases are TGTGCCAGCAGCCCCACAGGGGGCGGATCTCCTACGCAGTATTTT.

This chain uses TRBV5-8 with TRBJ2-2; D ambiguous. V lost 0 bases and J lost 4, with 10 bases in between. Germline CDR1 is SGHTS and CDR2 is YDEGEE. The CDR3 runs to 15 residues. The CDR3 loop is CASSLATQRTGELFF. The CDR3 DNA is TGTGCCAGCAGCTTGGCCACGCAACGCACCGGGGAGCTGTTTTTT.

V and J are TRBV5-1 and TRBJ2-5; D possibly corresponds to TRBD2 (6 bases). CDR3 length: 14 amino acids. Germline V lookup: CDR1 SGHRS, CDR2 YFSETQ. With 0 bases removed from V and 7 bases from J, the gap between germline ends came to 13 bases. The CDR3 loop reads CASSLAGAEGTQYF. In DNA, the CDR3 is TGCGCCAGCAGCTTGGCCGGCGCGGAGGGGACCCAGTACTTC.

The chain recombines TRBV4-1 with TRBJ2-1; 8 bases map to TRBD1. Germline assignment: CDR1 MGHRA and CDR2 YSYEKL. The V and J ends lost 2 bases and 2 bases, in that order; junction bases with no gene match: 2. This CDR3 spans 15 amino acids. CDR3 sequence (DNA): TGCGCCAGCAGCCAAACGACAGGGGCCTACAATGAGCAGTTCTTC. It specifies CASSQTTGAYNEQFF.

This chain uses TRBV4-1 with TRBJ2-5; 14 bases line up with TRBD2. V shed 0 bases and J 2 bases; nucleotides not matched to a gene: 5. This CDR3 is 18 amino acids long. CDR1 MGHRA and CDR2 YSYEKL come from the germline V gene. The CDR3 bases are TGCGCCAGCAGCCAAGACCCCGGACTAGCGGGGGGACAAGAGACCCAGTACTTC. Protein sequence: CASSQDPGLAGGQETQYF.

The V gene is TRBV5-8, the J gene TRBJ1-2; D is ambiguous. V was shortened by 0 bases and J by 9 bases, with 12 bases between the two germline ends. Germline CDR1 is SGHTS and CDR2 is YDEGEE. The CDR3 is 13 residues long. The CDR3 here is CASSLVTGYSYTF. The CDR3 DNA sequence: TGTGCCAGCAGCTTGGTTACCGGATATAGCTACACCTTC.

The V call is TRBV18, the J call TRBJ1-1; D not resolved. Germline V gives CDR1 KGHSH, CDR2 LQKENI. Trimming removed 0 bases from V and 1 base from J, with 9 bases in between. There are 15 residues in the CDR3. CDR3 DNA sequence: TGTGCCAGCTCACCACCGACAAAAGAGAACACTGAAGCTTTCTTT. Its translation: CASSPPTKENTEAFF.

The gene calls are TRBV19 and TRBJ1-2; no reliable D call. CDR3 length equals 15 residues. V shed 4 bases and J shed 4 bases, with 16 bases lying between them. Germline V gene sequence: CDR1 LNHDA, CDR2 SQIVND (reference sequence). CDR3 coding DNA: TGTGCCAGTAGTACGCCAGATCCAGCTCTCTATGGCTACACCTTC. It specifies CASSTPDPALYGYTF.

J is TRBJ1-1 and V is TRBV7-8, with a possible D match to TRBD1 (5 bases). Looked up from germline, CDR1 is SGHVS and CDR2 is FQNEAQ. With 7 bases removed from V and 9 bases from J, the gap between germline ends came to 12 bases. The CDR3 has 11 amino acids. The DNA for the CDR3 is TGTGCCAGCAACATAGGGGAGAAAGCTTTCTTT. It encodes CASNIGEKAFF.

The chain combines TRBV5-4 with TRBJ1-2, with TRBD1 identical over 10 bases. This CDR3 has 15 residues. Trimming took 4 bases from V and 2 from J; bases not matched to a gene: 5. CDR1 SGHNT and CDR2 YYREEE come from the germline V gene (reference sequence). The CDR3 is CASSPGQGTNYGYTF. The CDR3 region has the DNA TGTGCCAGCAGCCCGGGACAGGGGACGAACTATGGCTACACCTTC. The variable domain in full, completed from reference TRBV5-4 and TRBJ1-2, reads ETGVTQSPTHLIKTRGQQVTLRCSSQSGHNTVSWYQQALGQGPQFIFQYYREEENGRGNFPPRFSGLQFPNYSSELNVNALELDDSALYLCASSPGQGTNYGYTFGSGTRLTVV.

This clone is a singleton in its sample. The chain is built from TRBV6-1 and TRBJ2-1; TRBD2 aligns across 13 bases. Per the germline V gene, CDR1 is MNHNS and CDR2 is SASEGT. V lost 1 base and J lost 6; bases outside the gene matches: 3. This CDR3 spans 16 amino acids. The CDR3 DNA follows: TGTGCCAGCAGTGAAGGTTGGACTAGCGGGAGCAATGAGCAGTTCTTC. Residues: CASSEGWTSGSNEQFF.

The chain couples TRBV28 to TRBJ1-3; D remains ambiguous. Trimming left V 5 bases short and J 0 bases short, with 11 bases between. Per the germline V gene, CDR1 is MDHEN and CDR2 is SYDVKM. This CDR3 is built from 15 residues. DNA for the CDR3: TGTGCCAGCAGTCAGCGGGGATTCTCTGGAAACACCATATATTTT. It codes for CASSQRGFSGNTIYF.